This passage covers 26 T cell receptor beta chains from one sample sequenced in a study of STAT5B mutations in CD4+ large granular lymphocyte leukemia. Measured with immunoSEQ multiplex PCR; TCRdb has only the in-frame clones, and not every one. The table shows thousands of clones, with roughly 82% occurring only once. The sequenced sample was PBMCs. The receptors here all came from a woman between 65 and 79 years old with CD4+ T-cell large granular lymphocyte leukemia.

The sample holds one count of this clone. CDR3 amino acids: CATSTGLRQGTDTQYF. The CDR3 region has the DNA TGTGCCACCAGCACGGGACTTCGACAAGGCACAGATACGCAGTATTTT. V usage is TRBV15 and J usage is TRBJ2-3; TRBD2 is a possible D gene (6 bases). Looked up from germline, CDR1 is LNHNV and CDR2 is YYDKDF (reference sequence). This CDR3 region has 16 residues. V gave up 4 bases and J gave up 1 base, with 15 bases separating them.

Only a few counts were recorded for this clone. This CDR3 is CASSQAPGTYNEQFF. Written as DNA, the CDR3 is TGCGCCAGCAGCCAAGCTCCCGGGACCTACAATGAGCAGTTCTTC. The gene calls are TRBV4-3 and TRBJ2-1, with TRBD2 as a possible D gene (5 bases). CDR3 size: 15 residues. V was pared by 1 base and J by 2 bases, with 9 bases between. The V gene's germline CDR1 is LGHNA and CDR2 YSLEER.

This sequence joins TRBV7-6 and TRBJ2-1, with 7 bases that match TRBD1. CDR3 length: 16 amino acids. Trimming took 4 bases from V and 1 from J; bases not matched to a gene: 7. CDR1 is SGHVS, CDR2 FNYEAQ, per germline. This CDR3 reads CASSSPRTGSYNEQFF. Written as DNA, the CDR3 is TGTGCCAGCAGCTCCCCTAGGACAGGTTCCTACAATGAGCAGTTCTTC.

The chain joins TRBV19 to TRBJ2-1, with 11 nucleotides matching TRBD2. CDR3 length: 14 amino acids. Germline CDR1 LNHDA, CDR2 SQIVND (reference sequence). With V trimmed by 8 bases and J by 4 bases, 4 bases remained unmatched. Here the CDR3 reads CASGSGGAYNEQFF. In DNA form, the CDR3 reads TGTGCCAGTGGTAGCGGGGGGGCGTACAATGAGCAGTTCTTC.

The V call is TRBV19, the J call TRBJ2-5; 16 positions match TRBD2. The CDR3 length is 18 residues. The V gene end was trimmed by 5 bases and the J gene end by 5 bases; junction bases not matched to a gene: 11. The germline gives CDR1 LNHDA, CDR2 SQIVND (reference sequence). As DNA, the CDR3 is TGTGCCAGTAGTGCGAGACTGGGACTAGCGGGGGGGCAGGAGACCCAGTACTTC. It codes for CASSARLGLAGGQETQYF.

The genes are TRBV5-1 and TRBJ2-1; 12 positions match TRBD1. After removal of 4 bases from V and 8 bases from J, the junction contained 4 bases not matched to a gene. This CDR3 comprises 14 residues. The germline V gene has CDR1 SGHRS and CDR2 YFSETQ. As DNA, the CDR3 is TGCGCCAGCAGCCTGGGGACAGGGGGCGATGAGCAGTTCTTC. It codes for CASSLGTGGDEQFF.

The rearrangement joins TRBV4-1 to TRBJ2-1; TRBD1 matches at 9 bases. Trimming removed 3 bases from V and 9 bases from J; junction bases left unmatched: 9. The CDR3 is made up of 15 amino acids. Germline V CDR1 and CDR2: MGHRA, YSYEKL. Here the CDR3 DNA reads TGCGCCAGCAGCCACCTAGGACAGGGGCCGGGTGAGCAGTTCTTC. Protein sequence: CASSHLGQGPGEQFF.

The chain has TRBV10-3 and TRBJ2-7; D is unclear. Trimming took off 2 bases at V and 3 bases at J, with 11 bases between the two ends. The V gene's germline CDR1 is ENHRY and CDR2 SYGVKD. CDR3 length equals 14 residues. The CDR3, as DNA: TGTGCCATCAGTGAGGTACAGCCTTACTACGAGCAGTACTTC. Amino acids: CAISEVQPYYEQYF.

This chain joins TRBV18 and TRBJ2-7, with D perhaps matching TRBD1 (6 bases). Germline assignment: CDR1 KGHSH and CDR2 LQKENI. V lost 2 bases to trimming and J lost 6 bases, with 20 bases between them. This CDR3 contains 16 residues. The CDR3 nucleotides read TGTGCCAGCTCACCAGCAGCGGCCAGGGGTGCAACCGAGCAGTACTTC. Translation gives CASSPAAARGATEQYF.

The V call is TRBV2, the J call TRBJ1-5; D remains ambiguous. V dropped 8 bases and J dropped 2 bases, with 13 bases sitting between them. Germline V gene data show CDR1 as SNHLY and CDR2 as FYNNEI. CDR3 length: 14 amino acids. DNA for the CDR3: TGTGCCAGCCGGATGGGAGTCGGCAATCAGCCCCAGCATTTT. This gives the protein CASRMGVGNQPQHF.

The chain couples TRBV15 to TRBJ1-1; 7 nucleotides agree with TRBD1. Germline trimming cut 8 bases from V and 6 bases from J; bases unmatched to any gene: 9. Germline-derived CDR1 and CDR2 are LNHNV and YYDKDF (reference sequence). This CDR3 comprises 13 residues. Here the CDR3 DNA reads TGTGCCACCGAACAGGGGCTTAACTCTGAAGCTTTCTTT. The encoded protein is CATEQGLNSEAFF.

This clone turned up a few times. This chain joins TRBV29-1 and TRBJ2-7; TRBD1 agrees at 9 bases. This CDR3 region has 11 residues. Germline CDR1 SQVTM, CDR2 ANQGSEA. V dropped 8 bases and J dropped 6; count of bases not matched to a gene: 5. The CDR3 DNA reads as TGCAGCCTGGGACAGGGTGGCGAGCAGTACTTC. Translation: CSLGQGGEQYF.

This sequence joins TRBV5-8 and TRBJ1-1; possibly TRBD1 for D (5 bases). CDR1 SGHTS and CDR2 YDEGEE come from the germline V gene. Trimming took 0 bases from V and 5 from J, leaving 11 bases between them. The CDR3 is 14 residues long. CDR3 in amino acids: CASSLAPGGTEAFF. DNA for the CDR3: TGTGCCAGCAGCTTGGCCCCCGGGGGGACTGAAGCTTTCTTT.

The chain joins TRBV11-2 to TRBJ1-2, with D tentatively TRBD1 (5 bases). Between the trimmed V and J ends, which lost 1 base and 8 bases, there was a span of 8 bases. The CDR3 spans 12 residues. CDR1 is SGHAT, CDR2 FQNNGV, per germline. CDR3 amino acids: CASSLGGVGYTF. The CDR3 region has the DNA TGTGCCAGCAGCTTAGGAGGGGTCGGCTACACCTTC.

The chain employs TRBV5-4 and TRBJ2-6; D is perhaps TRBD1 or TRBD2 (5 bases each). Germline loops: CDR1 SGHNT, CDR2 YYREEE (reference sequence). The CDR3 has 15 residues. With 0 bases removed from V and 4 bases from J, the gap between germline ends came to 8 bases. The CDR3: CASSLGGPGANVLTF. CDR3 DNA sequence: TGTGCCAGCAGCTTGGGGGGACCCGGGGCCAACGTCCTGACTTTC.

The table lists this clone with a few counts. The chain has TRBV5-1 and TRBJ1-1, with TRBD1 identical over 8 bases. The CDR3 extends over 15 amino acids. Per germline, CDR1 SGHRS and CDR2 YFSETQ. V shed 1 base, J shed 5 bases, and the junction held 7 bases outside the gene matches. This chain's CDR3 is CASSLSTGGQTEAFF. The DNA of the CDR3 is TGCGCCAGCAGCTTGTCCACAGGGGGACAAACTGAAGCTTTCTTT. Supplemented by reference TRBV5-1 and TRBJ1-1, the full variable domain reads KAGVTQTPRYLIKTRGQQVTLSCSPISGHRSVSWYQQTPGQGLQFLFEYFSETQRNKGNFPGRFSGRQFSNSRSEMNVSTLELGDSALYLCASSLSTGGQTEAFFGQGTRLTVV.

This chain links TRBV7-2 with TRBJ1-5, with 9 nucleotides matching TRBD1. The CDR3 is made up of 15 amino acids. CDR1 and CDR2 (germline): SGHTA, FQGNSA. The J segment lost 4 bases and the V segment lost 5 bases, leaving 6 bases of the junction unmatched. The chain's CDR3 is CASSTGTGRNQPQHF. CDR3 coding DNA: TGTGCCAGCAGCACTGGGACAGGGCGAAATCAGCCCCAGCATTTT.

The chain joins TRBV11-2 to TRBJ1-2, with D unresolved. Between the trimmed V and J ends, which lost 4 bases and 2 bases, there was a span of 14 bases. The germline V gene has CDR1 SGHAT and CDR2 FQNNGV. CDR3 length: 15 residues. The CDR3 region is CASSSTKTENYGYTF. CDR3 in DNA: TGTGCCAGCAGCTCAACTAAGACGGAAAACTATGGCTACACCTTC.

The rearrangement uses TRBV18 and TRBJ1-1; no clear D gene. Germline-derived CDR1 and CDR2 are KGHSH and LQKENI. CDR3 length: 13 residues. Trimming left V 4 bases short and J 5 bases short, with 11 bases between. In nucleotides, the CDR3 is TGTGCCAGCTCACTCGGGCCTGGGACTGAAGCTTTCTTT. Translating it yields CASSLGPGTEAFF.

The CDR3 loop reads CASSEARQGQSYEQYF. The DNA for the CDR3 is TGTGCCAGCAGTGAAGCTCGACAGGGACAGAGTTACGAGCAGTACTTC. V usage is TRBV2 and J usage is TRBJ2-7; 7 positions match TRBD1. The CDR3 is made up of 16 amino acids. V shed 0 bases, J shed 4 bases, and the junction held 9 bases outside the gene matches. The germline gives CDR1 SNHLY, CDR2 FYNNEI.

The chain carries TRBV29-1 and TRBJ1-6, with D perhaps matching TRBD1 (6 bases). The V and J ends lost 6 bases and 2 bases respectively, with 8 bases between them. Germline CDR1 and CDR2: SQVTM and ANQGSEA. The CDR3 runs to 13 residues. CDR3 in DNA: TGCAGCGTACGGGACACCTATAATTCACCCCTCCACTTT. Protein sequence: CSVRDTYNSPLHF.

The CDR3 loop reads CASSLAGDSSYNEQFF. CDR3 DNA sequence: TGTGCCAGCAGCTTGGCCGGAGACAGCTCCTACAATGAGCAGTTCTTC. The gene calls are TRBV5-4 and TRBJ2-1, with TRBD1 as a possible D gene (5 bases). This CDR3 has 16 amino acids. CDR1 SGHNT and CDR2 YYREEE come from the germline V gene (reference sequence). The V and J ends lost 0 bases and 0 bases respectively, with 10 bases between them. The whole variable domain, filled in from reference TRBV5-4 and TRBJ2-1, reads ETGVTQSPTHLIKTRGQQVTLRCSSQSGHNTVSWYQQALGQGPQFIFQYYREEENGRGNFPPRFSGLQFPNYSSELNVNALELDDSALYLCASSLAGDSSYNEQFFGPGTRLTVL.

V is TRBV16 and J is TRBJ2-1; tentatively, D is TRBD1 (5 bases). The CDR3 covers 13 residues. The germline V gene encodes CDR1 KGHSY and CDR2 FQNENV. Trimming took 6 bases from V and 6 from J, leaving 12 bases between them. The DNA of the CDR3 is TGTGCCAGCAGACTCAATAGGGGCAATGAGCAGTTCTTC. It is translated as CASRLNRGNEQFF. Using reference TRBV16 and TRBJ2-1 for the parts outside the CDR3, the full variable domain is GEEVAQTPKHLVRGEGQKAKLYCAPIKGHSYVFWYQQVLKNEFKFLISFQNENVFDETGMPKERFSAKCLPNSPCSLEIQATKLEDSAVYFCASRLNRGNEQFFGPGTRLTVL.

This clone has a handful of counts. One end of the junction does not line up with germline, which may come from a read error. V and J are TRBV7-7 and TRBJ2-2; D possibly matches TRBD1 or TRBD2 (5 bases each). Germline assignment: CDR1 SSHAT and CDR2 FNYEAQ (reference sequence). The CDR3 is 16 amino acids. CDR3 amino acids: CASSPGRLINTGELFF. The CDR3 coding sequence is TGTGCTAGCAGCCCGGGACGGTTGATAAACACCGGGGAGCTGTTTTTT.

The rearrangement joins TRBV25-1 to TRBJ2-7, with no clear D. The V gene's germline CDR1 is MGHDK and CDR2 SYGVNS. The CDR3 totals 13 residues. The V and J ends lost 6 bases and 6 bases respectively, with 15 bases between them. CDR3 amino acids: CASSPSGGGEQYF. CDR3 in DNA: TGTGCCAGCAGCCCCTCCGGCGGTGGCGAGCAGTACTTC.

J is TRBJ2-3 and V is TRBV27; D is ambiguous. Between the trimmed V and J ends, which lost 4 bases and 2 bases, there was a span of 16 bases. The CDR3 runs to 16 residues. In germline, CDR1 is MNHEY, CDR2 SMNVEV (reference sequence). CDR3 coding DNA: TGTGCCAGCAGTTCTTTGGCTGGGGTGGTCACAGATACGCAGTATTTT. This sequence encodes CASSSLAGVVTDTQYF.